The 6 T cell receptor beta chains below come from one sample, sequenced in a study of blood T cell repertoires in COVID-19. Here immunoSEQ multiplex PCR was the method, and the copy in TCRdb shows in-frame clones only, minus some. The repertoire holds 140,000 to 150,000 clones, roughly 88% seen once, with roughly 1.6% in the top ten. The sample comprised peripheral blood. All receptors come from a woman in her forties or fifties with acute or convalescent COVID-19.

This chain joins TRBV11-2 and TRBJ1-1; 8 bases align to TRBD1. V was clipped by 5 bases and J by 8 bases; unmatched bases: 4. The CDR3 runs 12 residues. Germline V gives CDR1 SGHAT, CDR2 FQNNGV. Written as DNA, the CDR3 is TGTGCCAGCAGCGCACGGACAGGGGAAGCTTTCTTT. The encoded protein is CASSARTGEAFF.

The chain employs TRBV3-1 (or the pseudogene TRBV3-2) and TRBJ2-7, with D unresolved. The CDR3 covers 12 residues. Trimming removed 2 bases from V and 3 bases from J, with 5 bases in between. Germline lookup yields CDR1 LGHDT and CDR2 YNNKEL (reference sequence). The DNA of the CDR3 is TGTGCCAGCAGCCAAATCTTCTACGAGCAGTACTTC. This sequence encodes CASSQIFYEQYF.

The V call is TRBV6-5, the J call TRBJ1-1, with a weak D call TRBD1 (5 bases). V was shortened by 7 bases and J by 0 bases, with 15 bases between the two germline ends. The CDR3 loop spans 15 amino acids. CDR1 is MNHEY, CDR2 SVGAGI, per germline. For the CDR3, the DNA is TGTGCCAGCATCCACATGGGGGGAATGAACACTGAAGCTTTCTTT. Protein: CASIHMGGMNTEAFF.

The chain links TRBV5-6 to TRBJ1-4, with D hard to call. V lost 0 bases to trimming and J lost 11 bases, with 8 bases between them. The CDR3 sequence is 12 residues long. Germline CDR1 SGHDT, CDR2 YYEEEE. CDR3 amino acids: CASSLVPGKLFF. The CDR3 DNA sequence: TGTGCCAGCAGCTTGGTTCCGGGGAAACTGTTTTTT.

This clone occurred many times. The chain recombines TRBV5-6 with TRBJ2-1, with D maybe TRBD2 (6 bases). This CDR3 has 15 residues. CDR1 SGHDT and CDR2 YYEEEE come from the germline V gene. Trimming stripped 2 bases from V and 6 bases from J, with 15 bases between. Here the CDR3 DNA reads TGTGCCAGCAGCTTCGGGACGGGACTCGCCAATGAGCAGTTCTTC. Translated, it gives CASSFGTGLANEQFF.

This clone was observed a single time. J is TRBJ2-2 and V is TRBV3-1 (or the pseudogene TRBV3-2), with 9 bases aligning to TRBD2. Germline CDR1 and CDR2: LGHDT and YNNKEL (reference sequence). This CDR3 contains 17 residues. Trimming removed 3 bases from V and 0 bases from J; junction bases left unmatched: 5. The CDR3 nucleotides read TGTGCCAGCAGCCACCTACTAGCGGGCCCGAACACCGGGGAGCTGTTTTTT. Amino acids: CASSHLLAGPNTGELFF.